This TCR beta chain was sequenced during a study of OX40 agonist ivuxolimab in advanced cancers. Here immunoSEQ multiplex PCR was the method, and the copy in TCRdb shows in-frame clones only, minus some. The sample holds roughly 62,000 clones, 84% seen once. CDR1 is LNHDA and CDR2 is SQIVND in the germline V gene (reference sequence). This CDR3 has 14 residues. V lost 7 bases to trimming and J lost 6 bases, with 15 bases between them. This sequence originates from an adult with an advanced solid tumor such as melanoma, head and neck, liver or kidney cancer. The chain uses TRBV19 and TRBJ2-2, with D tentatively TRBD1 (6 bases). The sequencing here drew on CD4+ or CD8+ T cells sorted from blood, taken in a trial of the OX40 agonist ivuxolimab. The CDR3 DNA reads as TGTGCCAGTACAATCAGGGGATCGGCCGGGGAGCTGTTTTTT. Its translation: CASTIRGSAGELFF.